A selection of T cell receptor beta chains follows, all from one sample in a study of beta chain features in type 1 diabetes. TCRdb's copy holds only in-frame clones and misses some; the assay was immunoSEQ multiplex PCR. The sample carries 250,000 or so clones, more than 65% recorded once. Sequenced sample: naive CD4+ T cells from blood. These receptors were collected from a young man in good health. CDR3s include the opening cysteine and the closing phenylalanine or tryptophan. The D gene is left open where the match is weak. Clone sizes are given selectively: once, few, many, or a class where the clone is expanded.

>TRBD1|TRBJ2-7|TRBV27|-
TGTGCCAGCAGTTTATTTGGGACAGGACCCTCCTACGAGCAGTACTTC
CASSLFGTGPSYEQYF
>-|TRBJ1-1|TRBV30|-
TGTGCCTGGAATAGGGGTAACACTGAAGCTTTCTTT
CAWNRGNTEAFF
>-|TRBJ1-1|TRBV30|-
TGTGCCTGGAGTGTGACCGTTCCTGAAGCTTTCTTT
CAWSVTVPEAFF
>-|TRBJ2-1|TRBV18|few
TGTGCCAGCTCACCAAACCCTCCGAGCTCCTACAATGAGCAGTTCTTC
CASSPNPPSSYNEQFF
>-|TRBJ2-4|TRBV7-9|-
TGTGCCAGCAGCCTGTCTCTAGCCAAAAACATTCAGTACTTC
CASSLSLAKNIQYF
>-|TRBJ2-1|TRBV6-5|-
TGTGCCAGCACTAATACACGATTTGAGCAGTTCTTC
CASTNTRFEQFF
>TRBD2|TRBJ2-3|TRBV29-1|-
TGCAGCGTTGTGATAGCGGGGGGGCAGGATACGCAGTATTTT
CSVVIAGGQDTQYF
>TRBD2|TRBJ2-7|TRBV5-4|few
TGTGCCAGCAGCCCAGCGGGAGGATACAACGAGCAGTACTTC
CASSPAGGYNEQYF
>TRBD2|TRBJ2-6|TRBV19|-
TGTGCCAGGGGACTATTCCCTCTGGGAGGCAACGTCCTGACTTTC
CARGLFPLGGNVLTF
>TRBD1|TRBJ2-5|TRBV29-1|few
TGCAGCGTAAGACAGGGGTCGTCTGAGACCCAGTACTTC
CSVRQGSSETQYF
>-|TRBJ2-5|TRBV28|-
TGTGCCAGCAGTAACAGAGGAGAAGAGACCCAGTACTTC
CASSNRGEETQYF
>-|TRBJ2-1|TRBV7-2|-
TGTGCCAGCAGGTCGACAGGACTAGGGAATGAGCAGTTCTTC
CASRSTGLGNEQFF
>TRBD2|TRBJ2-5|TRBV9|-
TGTGCCAGCAGCGCGGCGGGGGTCCAAGAGACCCAGTACTTC
CASSAAGVQETQYF
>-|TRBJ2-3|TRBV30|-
TGTGCCAGTGAAGGGGTTAGCACAGATACGCAGTATTTT
CASEGVSTDTQYF
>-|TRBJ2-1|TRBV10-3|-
TGTGCCATCAGTCTACCGGGGACCAACAATGAGCAGTTCTTC
CAISLPGTNNEQFF
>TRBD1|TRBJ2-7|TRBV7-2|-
TGTGCCAGCAGCTTAGCGTTGGACAGGAGCGAGCAGTACTTC
CASSLALDRSEQYF
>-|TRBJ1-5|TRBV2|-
TGTGCCAGCAGTCCAGACCCATCCTATCAGCCCCAGCATTTT
CASSPDPSYQPQHF
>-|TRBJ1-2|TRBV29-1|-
TGCAGCGTTGAAGTGGGCCCCTTGGGCTACACCTTC
CSVEVGPLGYTF
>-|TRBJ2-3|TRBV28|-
TGTGCCAGCAGTTTAGCCGGGGTAGGCACAGATACGCAGTATTTT
CASSLAGVGTDTQYF
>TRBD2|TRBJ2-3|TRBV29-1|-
TGCAGCGCGACGGGACTAGCGGGAGGCACAGATACGCAGTATTTT
CSATGLAGGTDTQYF
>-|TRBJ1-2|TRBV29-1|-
TGCAGCGTTGGGACAGATGGCTACACCTTC
CSVGTDGYTF
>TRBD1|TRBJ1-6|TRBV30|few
TGTGCCTGGAGGGCGGACAGGGACTCACCCCTCCACTTT
CAWRADRDSPLHF
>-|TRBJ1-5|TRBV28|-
TGTGCCAGCGATACCCCCTGGGGCAATCAGCCCCAGCATTTT
CASDTPWGNQPQHF
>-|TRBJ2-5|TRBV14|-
TGTGCCAGCAGCCAAGTCCAAGAGACCCAGTACTTC
CASSQVQETQYF
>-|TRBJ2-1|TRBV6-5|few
TGTGCCAGCAGCCGCGACTCCATAGCTTGGGATGAGCAGTTCTTC
CASSRDSIAWDEQFF
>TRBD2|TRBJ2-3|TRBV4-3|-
TGCGCCAGCAGCCAACTGACTAGCGGGCCGGCAGATACGCAGTATTTT
CASSQLTSGPADTQYF
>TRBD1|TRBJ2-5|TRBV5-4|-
TGTGCCAGCAGCTTGGCCAGACAGGGTCAAGAGACCCAGTACTTC
CASSLARQGQETQYF
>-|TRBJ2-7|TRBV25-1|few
TGTGCCAGCAGTGAATATGGGAGCTACGAGCAGTACTTC
CASSEYGSYEQYF
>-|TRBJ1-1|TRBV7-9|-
TGTGCCAGCAGCTTCGGCAGGGGAACGGGAGCTTTCTTT
CASSFGRGTGAFF
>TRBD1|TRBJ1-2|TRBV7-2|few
TGTGCCAGCAGCTTTACCGGGACAGGGGGTGGCTACACCTTC
CASSFTGTGGGYTF
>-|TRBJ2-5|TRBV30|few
TGTGCCTGGAGTGTGGGGAGACCAGAGACCCAGTACTTC
CAWSVGRPETQYF
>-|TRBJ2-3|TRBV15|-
TGTGCCACCAGCAGAGATATGGTGGGCATCGGAGATACGCAGTATTTT
CATSRDMVGIGDTQYF
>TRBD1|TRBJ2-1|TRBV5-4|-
TGTGCCAGCAGCTGGGGACAGCGAAGCTCCTACAATGAGCAGTTCTTC
CASSWGQRSSYNEQFF
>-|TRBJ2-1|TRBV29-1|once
TGCAGCGTTGCCCCGCGTCTCAGCTCCTACAATGAGCAGTTCTTC
CSVAPRLSSYNEQFF
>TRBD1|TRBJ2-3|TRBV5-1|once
TGCGCCAGCCGAAAACAGGGGGAAGATACGCAGTATTTT
CASRKQGEDTQYF
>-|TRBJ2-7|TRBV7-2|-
TGTGCCAGCAGCTTAGCGGACGAGCAGTACTTC
CASSLADEQYF
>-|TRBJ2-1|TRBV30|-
TGTGCCTGGAGCGTGGGGAGTTACAATGAGCAGTTCTTC
CAWSVGSYNEQFF
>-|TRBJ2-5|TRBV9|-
TGTGCCAGCAGCCATGAGAGTGGAGAGACCCAGTACTTC
CASSHESGETQYF
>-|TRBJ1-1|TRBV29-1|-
TGCAGCGTGTCGGTTCGGACTCTGGAGGGAACTGAAGCTTTCTTT
CSVSVRTLEGTEAFF
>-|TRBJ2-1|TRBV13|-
TGTGCCAGCAGCCCTCGAAGACCGGCGAATGAGCAGTTCTTC
CASSPRRPANEQFF
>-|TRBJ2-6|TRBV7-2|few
TGTGCCAGCAGCCACGGACCGCTAGGATCCGGGGCCAACGTCCTGACTTTC
CASSHGPLGSGANVLTF
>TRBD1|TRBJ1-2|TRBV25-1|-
TGTGCCAGCAGGGGCGGGACAGGGCCAGATAACACCTTC
CASRGGTGPDNTF
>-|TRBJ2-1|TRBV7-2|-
TGTGCCAGCAGCCCTCTAGGCCGGTCCTACAATGAGCAGTTCTTC
CASSPLGRSYNEQFF
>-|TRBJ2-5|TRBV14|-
TGTGCCAGCAGCCGGGCCGGCTTAGAGACCCAGTACTTC
CASSRAGLETQYF
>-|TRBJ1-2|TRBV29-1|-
TGCAGCGCAAAAAGGACGGAGTATGGCTACACCTTC
CSAKRTEYGYTF
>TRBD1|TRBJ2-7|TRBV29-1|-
TGCAGCGTTGGATTCGTCAGACAGGGGTTTTCCTACGAGCAGTACTTC
CSVGFVRQGFSYEQYF
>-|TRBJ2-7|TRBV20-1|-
TGCAGTGCTGGAGACGGCTACGAGCAGTACTTC
CSAGDGYEQYF
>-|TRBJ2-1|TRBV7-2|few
TGTGCCAGCAGCTGGACTATCGAGGATGAGCAGTTCTTC
CASSWTIEDEQFF
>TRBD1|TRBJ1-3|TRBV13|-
TGTGCCAGCAGACACCGACAGGGTGCTGGAAACACCATATATTTT
CASRHRQGAGNTIYF
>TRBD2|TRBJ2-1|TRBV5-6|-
TGTGCCAGCAGTCGACCTAGCGGGAGCAAGGATGAGCAGTTCTTC
CASSRPSGSKDEQFF
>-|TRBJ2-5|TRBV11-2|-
TGTGCCAGCAGACCTCAGGGTCAAGAGACCCAGTACTTC
CASRPQGQETQYF
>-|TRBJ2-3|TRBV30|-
TGTGCCTGGGCGCCTCTCACAGATACGCAGTATTTT
CAWAPLTDTQYF
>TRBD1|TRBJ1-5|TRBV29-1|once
TGCAGCGTCAGACAGGGAAGGGAGCGGCCCCAGCATTTT
CSVRQGRERPQHF
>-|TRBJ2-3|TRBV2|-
TGTGCCAGCACCTCCCAGGTTGGAACTAGCACAGATACGCAGTATTTT
CASTSQVGTSTDTQYF
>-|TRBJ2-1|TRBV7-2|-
TGTGCCAGCACAGGACAGAACAATGAGCAGTTCTTC
CASTGQNNEQFF
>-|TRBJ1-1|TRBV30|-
TGTGCCTGGAGAGACAGATTGTACACTGAAGCTTTCTTT
CAWRDRLYTEAFF
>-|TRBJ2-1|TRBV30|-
TGTGCCTGGAGTTCCCGGTCCCCTTCCTACAATGAGCAGTTCTTC
CAWSSRSPSYNEQFF
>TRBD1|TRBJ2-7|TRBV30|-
TGTGCCTGGAGTTTGACAGGGGTCGAGCAGTACTTC
CAWSLTGVEQYF
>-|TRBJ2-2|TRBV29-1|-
TGCAGCGTGTACAAAAAGAACACCGGGGAGCTGTTTTTT
CSVYKKNTGELFF
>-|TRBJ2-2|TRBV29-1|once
TGCAGCGTTGTGGGGAACTTGGACGGCCCTGGGGAGCTGTTTTTT
CSVVGNLDGPGELFF